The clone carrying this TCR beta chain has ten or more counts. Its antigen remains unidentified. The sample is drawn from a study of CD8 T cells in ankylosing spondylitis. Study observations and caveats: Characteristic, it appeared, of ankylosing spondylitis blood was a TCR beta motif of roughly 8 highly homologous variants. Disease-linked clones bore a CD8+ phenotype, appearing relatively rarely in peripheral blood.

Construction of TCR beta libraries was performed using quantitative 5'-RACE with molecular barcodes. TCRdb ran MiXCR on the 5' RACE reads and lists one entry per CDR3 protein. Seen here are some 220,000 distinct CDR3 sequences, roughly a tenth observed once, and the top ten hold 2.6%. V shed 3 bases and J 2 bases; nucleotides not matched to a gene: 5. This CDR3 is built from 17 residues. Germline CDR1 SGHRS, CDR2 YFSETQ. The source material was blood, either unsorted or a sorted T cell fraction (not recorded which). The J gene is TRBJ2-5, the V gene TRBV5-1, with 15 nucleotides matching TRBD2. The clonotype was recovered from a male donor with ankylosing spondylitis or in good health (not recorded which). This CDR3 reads CASSSGLAGGLQETQYF. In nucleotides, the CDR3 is TGCGCCAGCAGCTCAGGACTAGCGGGGGGGTTGCAAGAGACCCAGTACTTC.